One and the same sample provided the 25 T cell receptor beta chains below, sequenced in a study of blood T cell repertoires in COVID-19. Profiled with immunoSEQ multiplex PCR; TCRdb holds only in-frame clones, not every one. The data hold about 250,000 clones, with about 89% observed a single time. The specimen was peripheral blood. The receptor set was obtained from a woman in her fifties or sixties who had recovered from COVID-19.

The gene calls are TRBV27 and TRBJ1-1; weak D call: TRBD1 (5 bases). V lost 0 bases and J lost 7, with 12 bases in between. CDR1 and CDR2 (germline): MNHEY, SMNVEV (reference sequence). CDR3 size: 14 residues. The CDR3 bases are TGTGCCAGCAGTTTATCTTGGACACCCATTGAAGCTTTCTTT. This codes for CASSLSWTPIEAFF.

The chain couples TRBV5-1 to TRBJ1-1, with 7 bases aligning to TRBD1. The germline CDR1 and CDR2 sequences are SGHRS and YFSETQ. V lost 3 bases, J lost 7 bases, and 15 bases stayed unmatched. This CDR3 has 16 amino acids. CDR3 in DNA: TGCGCCAGCAGCTCAAACCCTAACCGACAGGGCAGTGAAGCTTTCTTT. It is translated as CASSSNPNRQGSEAFF.

J is TRBJ1-1 and V is TRBV19, with D unclear. The CDR3 runs 13 residues. Germline V lookup: CDR1 LNHDA, CDR2 SQIVND (reference sequence). The ends were cut back, 6 bases at V and 4 bases at J, with 12 bases in the middle. The CDR3 DNA follows: TGTGCCAGTAGGCCCCTTCGGGGCACTGAAGCTTTCTTT. This codes for CASRPLRGTEAFF.

The chain is built from TRBV28 and TRBJ2-2; the D gene is possibly TRBD1 (6 bases). The V and J ends lost 2 bases and 4 bases respectively, with 17 bases between them. CDR3 size: 17 residues. The V gene's germline CDR1 is MDHEN and CDR2 SYDVKM. CDR3 DNA sequence: TGTGCCAGCAGTTTAGTTTTGGTCCTCAGGGGCACCGGGGAGCTGTTTTTT. The encoded protein is CASSLVLVLRGTGELFF.

This clone appeared a single time. The chain carries TRBV2 and TRBJ2-7; weak D call: TRBD2 (7 bases). The CDR3 length is 16 residues. Looked up from germline, CDR1 is SNHLY and CDR2 is FYNNEI. Trimming stripped 2 bases from V and 3 bases from J, with 17 bases between. CDR3 in amino acids: CASSESRGAHLYEQYF. In DNA form, the CDR3 reads TGTGCCAGCAGTGAATCCCGGGGGGCTCACCTCTACGAGCAGTACTTC.

This clone showed up just a few times. V gene TRBV5-4 combines with J gene TRBJ1-3; D is unresolved. The CDR3 has 14 amino acids. The germline CDR1 and CDR2 sequences are SGHNT and YYREEE (reference sequence). V dropped 4 bases and J dropped 2 bases, with 10 bases sitting between them. CDR3 protein: CASSAPGTGNTIYF. In nucleotides, the CDR3 is TGTGCCAGCAGCGCGCCGGGTACTGGAAACACCATATATTTT. Drawing the rest from reference TRBV5-4 and TRBJ1-3, the complete variable domain is ETGVTQSPTHLIKTRGQQVTLRCSSQSGHNTVSWYQQALGQGPQFIFQYYREEENGRGNFPPRFSGLQFPNYSSELNVNALELDDSALYLCASSAPGTGNTIYFGEGSWLTVV.

This clone showed up just a few times. V and J are TRBV19 and TRBJ1-4; TRBD1 matches 7 bases. V trimming: 6 bases; J trimming: 6 bases; junction bases outside the gene matches: 7. Germline-derived CDR1 and CDR2 are LNHDA and SQIVND (reference sequence). This CDR3 spans 14 amino acids. The CDR3 here is CASSARDSDEKLFF. CDR3 DNA: TGTGCCAGTAGCGCCCGGGACAGTGATGAAAAACTGTTTTTT. Together with reference TRBV19 and TRBJ1-4, the CDR3 gives the full variable domain: DGGITQSPKYLFRKEGQNVTLSCEQNLNHDAMYWYRQDPGQGLRLIYYSQIVNDFQKGDIAEGYSVSREKKESFPLTVTSAQKNPTAFYLCASSARDSDEKLFFGSGTQLSVL.

V gene TRBV5-4 combines with J gene TRBJ2-2, with no clear D. The CDR3 runs to 12 residues. Germline values: CDR1 SGHNT, CDR2 YYREEE (reference sequence). Trimming stripped 1 base from V and 7 bases from J, with 5 bases between. CDR3 nucleotide sequence: TGTGCCAGCAGCTTGTCCATCGGGGAGCTGTTTTTT. Its protein is CASSLSIGELFF. Full variable domain (outside the CDR3, taken from reference TRBV5-4 and TRBJ2-2): ETGVTQSPTHLIKTRGQQVTLRCSSQSGHNTVSWYQQALGQGPQFIFQYYREEENGRGNFPPRFSGLQFPNYSSELNVNALELDDSALYLCASSLSIGELFFGEGSRLTVL.

V and J are TRBV15 and TRBJ2-1, with D perhaps matching TRBD2 (6 bases). The V gene's germline CDR1 is LNHNV and CDR2 YYDKDF (reference sequence). The CDR3 loop spans 15 amino acids. The V end was cut by 1 base, the J end by 4 bases, with 11 bases between. This CDR3 reads CATSRGPGLYNEQFF. Here the CDR3 DNA reads TGTGCCACCAGCAGAGGGCCGGGACTGTACAATGAGCAGTTCTTC.

The CDR3 coding sequence is TGTGCCAGCAGCCCGGGGGGGGACAGTGGGGACGAAAAACTGTTTTTT. This sequence encodes CASSPGGDSGDEKLFF. This chain joins TRBV5-4 and TRBJ1-4; TRBD1 aligns across 7 bases. The length of the CDR3 is 16 residues. Germline values: CDR1 SGHNT, CDR2 YYREEE (reference sequence). V lost 4 bases, J lost 8 bases, and 14 bases stayed unmatched. The variable domain in full, completed from reference TRBV5-4 and TRBJ1-4, reads ETGVTQSPTHLIKTRGQQVTLRCSSQSGHNTVSWYQQALGQGPQFIFQYYREEENGRGNFPPRFSGLQFPNYSSELNVNALELDDSALYLCASSPGGDSGDEKLFFGSGTQLSVL.

The rearrangement joins TRBV9 to TRBJ1-6, with 7 bases fitting TRBD1. V dropped 4 bases and J dropped 8; count of bases not matched to a gene: 6. The CDR3 totals 14 residues. The V gene's germline CDR1 is SGDLS and CDR2 YYNGEE. DNA for the CDR3: TGTGCCAGCAGCCTGGGACAGTTAGATTCACCCCTCCACTTT. This codes for CASSLGQLDSPLHF.

This chain links TRBV5-1 with TRBJ2-7; 8 positions match TRBD1. CDR3 size: 12 residues. V dropped 4 bases and J dropped 4; count of bases not matched to a gene: 1. The germline CDR1 and CDR2 sequences are SGHRS and YFSETQ. In nucleotides, the CDR3 is TGCGCCAGCAGCAGGGACAGGTACGAGCAGTACTTC. This gives the protein CASSRDRYEQYF.

The V call is TRBV29-1, the J call TRBJ2-3; 9 nucleotides line up with TRBD2. V lost 4 bases, J lost 3 bases, and 8 bases stayed unmatched. Germline lookup yields CDR1 SQVTM and CDR2 ANQGSEA. The CDR3 is 15 amino acids. The CDR3 reads CSVAGSGGPTDTQYF. Here the CDR3 DNA reads TGCAGCGTTGCAGGTAGCGGGGGCCCAACAGATACGCAGTATTTT.

The chain has TRBV4-3 and TRBJ1-3, with D maybe TRBD1 (6 bases). This CDR3 region has 15 residues. V gave up 2 bases and J gave up 2 bases, with 10 bases separating them. In germline, CDR1 is LGHNA, CDR2 YSLEER. The CDR3 region has the DNA TGCGCCAGCAGCCAAAACAGGGTGGCTGGAAACACCATATATTTT. This codes for CASSQNRVAGNTIYF.

This clone showed up just once. The chain recombines TRBV28 with TRBJ1-1; a weak D match, TRBD1 (5 bases). The germline CDR1 and CDR2 sequences are MDHEN and SYDVKM. CDR3 length: 16 amino acids. Trimming took off 4 bases at V and 0 bases at J, with 15 bases between the two ends. The CDR3, as DNA: TGTGCCAGCAGTTCGCGGGGGGATTCCGTGAACACTGAAGCTTTCTTT. Translation gives CASSSRGDSVNTEAFF.

In this sample, this clone turned up a few times. This chain links TRBV5-1 with TRBJ2-1; TRBD2 matches 15 bases. Germline values: CDR1 SGHRS, CDR2 YFSETQ. V was pared by 3 bases and J by 5 bases, with 6 bases of the junction left unmatched. CDR3 length: 17 residues. CDR3 sequence: CASSYGLAGGPDNEQFF. CDR3 in DNA: TGCGCCAGCAGCTACGGACTAGCGGGGGGGCCGGACAATGAGCAGTTCTTC. Filled out from reference TRBV5-1 and TRBJ2-1, the complete variable domain reads KAGVTQTPRYLIKTRGQQVTLSCSPISGHRSVSWYQQTPGQGLQFLFEYFSETQRNKGNFPGRFSGRQFSNSRSEMNVSTLELGDSALYLCASSYGLAGGPDNEQFFGPGTRLTVL.

The chain is built from TRBV7-6 and TRBJ2-1; perhaps TRBD1 as D (6 bases). Germline CDR1 reads SGHVS; CDR2 reads FNYEAQ. The CDR3 runs to 17 residues. V lost 4 bases and J 0 bases, leaving 16 bases between the germline ends. The CDR3 nucleotides read TGTGCCAGCAGCTCGAGACAGGCCCCTAGCTCCTACAATGAGCAGTTCTTC. Its protein is CASSSRQAPSSYNEQFF.

The chain recombines TRBV6-6 with TRBJ1-4; a possible D gene is TRBD1 (6 bases). The CDR3 runs 17 residues. V lost 5 bases to trimming and J lost 0 bases, with 16 bases between them. Germline-derived CDR1 and CDR2 are MNHNY and SVGAGI (reference sequence). The chain's CDR3 is CASSQNRDSATNEKLFF. The CDR3 DNA is TGTGCCAGCAGTCAAAACAGGGATTCTGCAACTAATGAAAAACTGTTTTTT.

This chain connects TRBV20-1 to TRBJ2-3; the match to TRBD2 covers 12 bases. The J segment lost 8 bases and the V segment lost 6 bases, leaving 9 bases of the junction unmatched. Germline V gene sequence: CDR1 DFQATT, CDR2 SNEGSKA (reference sequence). The CDR3 extends over 14 amino acids. CDR3 protein: CSASRLAGGLTQYF. The CDR3 region has the DNA TGCAGTGCAAGTCGGCTAGCGGGGGGGCTTACGCAGTATTTT.

J is TRBJ1-2 and V is TRBV28; D is perhaps TRBD1 (5 bases). CDR1 is MDHEN, CDR2 SYDVKM, per germline. V was clipped by 5 bases and J by 4 bases, with 20 bases between them. The CDR3 is 16 amino acids. CDR3 coding DNA: TGTGCCAGCAGTCCGGCCTTTGGGGCACCATCCTATGGCTACACCTTC. This gives the protein CASSPAFGAPSYGYTF.

The CDR3 DNA reads as TGTGCCAGCGGGGGACTAGTCCCCTACGAGCAGTACTTC. The encoded protein is CASGGLVPYEQYF. The rearrangement uses TRBV28 and TRBJ2-7; 8 bases line up with TRBD2. V was pared by 8 bases and J by 2 bases, with 5 bases of the junction left unmatched. From germline, CDR1 is MDHEN and CDR2 SYDVKM. CDR3 length: 13 amino acids.

This clone occurred once. The rearrangement joins TRBV9 to TRBJ2-2; 10 bases map to TRBD2. With 0 bases clipped from V and 7 bases from J, the junction kept 6 bases outside the gene matches. This CDR3 comprises 16 residues. Per germline, CDR1 SGDLS and CDR2 YYNGEE. Here the CDR3 reads CASSVESGGAFGELFF. CDR3 bases: TGTGCCAGCAGCGTAGAGAGCGGGGGGGCCTTCGGGGAGCTGTTTTTT.

The gene calls are TRBV5-6 and TRBJ1-6; D not certain. Germline loops: CDR1 SGHDT, CDR2 YYEEEE. The CDR3 totals 15 residues. Deletions cut 4 bases from V and 3 bases from J, with 11 bases between. The CDR3 region is CASSRGGDYNSPLHF. CDR3 in DNA: TGTGCCAGCAGCCGCGGAGGCGACTATAATTCACCCCTCCACTTT.

This chain connects TRBV4-1 to TRBJ1-2, with a weak D call TRBD1 (6 bases). V was clipped by 4 bases and J by 8 bases, with 20 bases between them. CDR1 is MGHRA, CDR2 YSYEKL, per germline. The CDR3 consists of 15 residues. The CDR3 nucleotides are TGCGCCAGCAGCCCCTACCGGGGGGACATATGGGGCTACACCTTC. Residues: CASSPYRGDIWGYTF.

The J gene is TRBJ2-5, the V gene TRBV9; 10 nucleotides agree with TRBD1. V lost 4 bases and J lost 7; bases outside the gene matches: 10. CDR3 length: 15 amino acids. Germline CDR1 reads SGDLS; CDR2 reads YYNGEE. The DNA of the CDR3 is TGTGCCAGCAGCTCCTCCGGGACAGGGGTGGGGACCCAGTACTTC. Amino acids: CASSSSGTGVGTQYF. The entire variable domain, with the rest obtained from reference TRBV9 and TRBJ2-5, is as follows: DSGVTQTPKHLITATGQRVTLRCSPRSGDLSVYWYQQSLDQGLQFLIQYYNGEERAKGNILERFSAQQFPDLHSELNLSSLELGDSALYFCASSSSGTGVGTQYFGPGTRLLVL.